These T cell receptor beta chains were read from a single sample in a study of regulatory T cells in long-lasting Graves disease. TCRdb re-derived calls from the multiplex PCR reads in MiXCR, one entry per CDR3 protein. The sample lists some 370,000 distinct CDR3 sequences; 10% to 15% were seen once. These data were also reused for a study on T cells in Graves' hyperthyroidism and ophthalmopathy.

The sample consisted of peripheral blood mononuclear cells (PBMCs), taken at new diagnosis, from a patient treated with antithyroid drugs. The receptors derive from a woman younger than 30 with Graves disease. CDR3s include the opening cysteine and the closing phenylalanine or tryptophan. D genes are given only for firm matches. Not all rows give a size; the values are once, few, many and, for expanded clones, a class.

v_gene	j_gene	d_gene	abundance	CDR3nt	CDR3aa
TRBV6-9	TRBJ2-5	NA	many	TGTGCCAGCAGTTACTTGACGGGCCGTCAAGAGACCCAGTACTTC	CASSYLTGRQETQYF
TRBV3-1	TRBJ1-1	NA	many	TGTGCCAGCAGCCAAGGTCGGGGTACTGAAGCTTTCTTT	CASSQGRGTEAFF
TRBV2	TRBJ1-1	NA	many	TGTGCCAGCAGAAACAGGGCCTATGAAGCTTTCTTT	CASRNRAYEAFF
TRBV30	TRBJ2-7	NA	many	TGTGCCTGGAGTGAGACCATCTCCTACGAGCAGTACTTC	CAWSETISYEQYF
TRBV5-1	TRBJ1-1	NA	many	TGCGCCAGCAGCTTTACGAGGGACACTGAAGCTTTCTTT	CASSFTRDTEAFF
TRBV18	TRBJ2-2	NA	many	TGTGCCAGCAACAGGGAAAACACCGGGGAGCTGTTTTTT	CASNRENTGELFF
TRBV5-6	TRBJ2-6	NA	NA	TGTGCCAGCAGCTTGGGGTGGCGGGACTCTGGGGCCAACGTCCTGACTTTC	CASSLGWRDSGANVLTF
TRBV12-3/TRBV12-4	TRBJ2-3	NA	many	TGTGCCAGCAGTTTGATCCGACTCCCCACAGATACGCAGTATTTT	CASSLIRLPTDTQYF
TRBV6-1	TRBJ2-5	NA	many	TGTGCCAGCAGAGACAGGGCGGGAGCCCAAGAGACCCAGTACTTC	CASRDRAGAQETQYF
TRBV6-5	TRBJ2-7	NA	few	TGTGCCAGCAGTTCTCTTCGACAGAATAGCTCCTACGAGCAGTACTTC	CASSSLRQNSSYEQYF
TRBV6-2/TRBV6-3	TRBJ1-1	NA	few	TGTACCAGCAGTTTAATGACAGGAGGGATGACTGAAGCTTTCTTT	CTSSLMTGGMTEAFF
TRBV19	TRBJ2-1	NA	NA	TGTGCCAGTAGGCACCAGGGTCCGAATGAGCAGTTCTTC	CASRHQGPNEQFF
TRBV7-3	TRBJ2-1	TRBD2	few	TGTGCCAGCAGCCCGAGCGGGGGCTCCTACAGTGAGCAGTTCTTC	CASSPSGGSYSEQFF
TRBV20-1	TRBJ1-1	TRBD1	NA	TGCAGTGCTGGGGACAGGCAATTTGAAGCTTTCTTT	CSAGDRQFEAFF
TRBV9	TRBJ1-2	TRBD1	few	TGTGCCAGCAGCGTAGCTAGGGACAGCCCTAACTATGGCTACACCTTC	CASSVARDSPNYGYTF
TRBV20-1	TRBJ2-5	TRBD1	many	TGCAGTGTGGTGGGACAGGGGCAAGAGACCCAGTACTTC	CSVVGQGQETQYF
TRBV7-8	TRBJ2-3	NA	many	TGTGCCAGCAGCTTAACGAGCTCTAGCACAGATACGCAGTATTTT	CASSLTSSSTDTQYF
TRBV28	TRBJ1-1	NA	many	TGTGCCAGCGCGTTGAGGGGACGGAACACTGAAGCTTTCTTT	CASALRGRNTEAFF
TRBV7-2	TRBJ1-2	NA	NA	TGTGCCAGCAGCTTGGTGAGGACAGAAATGGGTGGCTACACCTTC	CASSLVRTEMGGYTF
TRBV9	TRBJ1-2	NA	NA	TGTGCCAGCAGCGACTATAACAGTCTTAACTATGGCTACACCTTC	CASSDYNSLNYGYTF
TRBV29-1	TRBJ1-4	NA	many	TGCAGCGTTTGGTCGGGGGAAAAACTGTTTTTT	CSVWSGEKLFF
TRBV12-3/TRBV12-4	TRBJ1-5	TRBD1	many	TGTGCCAGCAGTTTAGCTCAATACAGGGGCGGTCAGCCCCAGCATTTT	CASSLAQYRGGQPQHF
TRBV13	TRBJ2-3	NA	many	TGTGCCAGCAGCTCCCCAGTGGGGGACACAGATACGCAGTATTTT	CASSSPVGDTDTQYF
TRBV4-3	TRBJ2-5	TRBD1	NA	TGCGCCAGCAGCCAATTAAAGGGACAGGCGGAGACCCAGTACTTC	CASSQLKGQAETQYF
TRBV7-9	TRBJ2-5	TRBD2	many	TGTGCCAGCAGCCGGCTTGGACTAGCGGGAGCAGAGACCCAGTACTTC	CASSRLGLAGAETQYF
TRBV6-2/TRBV6-3	TRBJ2-7	NA	many	TGTGCCAGCAGTTACTCGGCTGGTGGGGGTCGCGAGCAGTACTTC	CASSYSAGGGREQYF
TRBV2	TRBJ1-5	NA	many	TGTGCCAGCAGTCCCTACGATGGGGCCCAGCATTTT	CASSPYDGAQHF
TRBV27	TRBJ2-7	TRBD1	many	TGTGCCAGCAGTTCCGCCGGGACAGTATACGAGCAGTACTTC	CASSSAGTVYEQYF
TRBV6-1	TRBJ1-5	TRBD1	NA	TGTGCCAGCAGAGAGACAGGGGTGAATCAGCCCCAGCATTTT	CASRETGVNQPQHF
TRBV7-2	TRBJ1-5	NA	many	TGTGCCAGCAGCTCGTACGGGGATCAGCCCCAGCATTTT	CASSSYGDQPQHF
TRBV29-1	TRBJ2-7	NA	many	TGCAGCGTCGGGACGGCTTGGAGCCACGAGCAGTACTTC	CSVGTAWSHEQYF
TRBV10-1	TRBJ2-5	NA	many	TGCGCCAGCAGTGTTCCAGGGGAAGAGACCCAGTACTTC	CASSVPGEETQYF
TRBV6-1	TRBJ2-7	NA	NA	TGTGCCACGGTGGACTCGTCTTACGAGCAGTACTTC	CATVDSSYEQYF
TRBV6-1	TRBJ1-2	TRBD1	many	TGTGCCAGCAGGGGACAGGCTCTTGGCTACACCTTC	CASRGQALGYTF
TRBV11-2	TRBJ1-1	TRBD1	many	TGTGCCAGCAGCTCCGCGGACAGGCTGAACACTGAAGCTTTCTTT	CASSSADRLNTEAFF
TRBV6-2/TRBV6-3	TRBJ1-1	NA	many	TGTGCCAGCAGTTTTATGGTGCTGGACACTGAAGCTTTCTTT	CASSFMVLDTEAFF
TRBV19	TRBJ2-1	NA	few	TGTGCCAGTAGTATTTTGATCCCCGGGACAAACAATGAGCAGTTCTTC	CASSILIPGTNNEQFF
TRBV2	TRBJ1-4	NA	many	TGTGCCAGCAGTGACGAAGGGGTTAATGAAAAACTGTTTTTT	CASSDEGVNEKLFF
TRBV19	TRBJ2-2	TRBD2	many	TGTGCCAGTAGTATGTCTAGCGGGGGTACGAACACCGGGGAGCTGTTTTTT	CASSMSSGGTNTGELFF
TRBV7-9	TRBJ2-1	TRBD2	many	TGTGCCAGCAGCTTAGAATTTTCGCTAGCGGGAGTCGGTCCCGCTAATGAGCAGTTCTTC	CASSLEFSLAGVGPANEQFF
TRBV7-2	TRBJ2-1	TRBD2	once	TGTGCCAGCAGCTCACCTGGACTAGCGGGGACCGGACAAACCAATGAGCAGTTCTTC	CASSSPGLAGTGQTNEQFF